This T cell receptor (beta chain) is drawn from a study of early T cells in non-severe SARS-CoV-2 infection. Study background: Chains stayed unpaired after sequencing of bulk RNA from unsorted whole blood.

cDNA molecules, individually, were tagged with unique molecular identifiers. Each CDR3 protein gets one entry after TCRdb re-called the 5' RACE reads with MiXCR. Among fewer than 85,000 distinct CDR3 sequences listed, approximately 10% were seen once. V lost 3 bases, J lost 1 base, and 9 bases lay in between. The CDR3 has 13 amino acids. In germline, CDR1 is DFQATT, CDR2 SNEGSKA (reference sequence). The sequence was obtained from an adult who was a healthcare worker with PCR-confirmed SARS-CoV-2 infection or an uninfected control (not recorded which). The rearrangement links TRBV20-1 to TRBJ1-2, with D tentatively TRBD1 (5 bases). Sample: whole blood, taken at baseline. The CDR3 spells CSARDIVNYGYTF. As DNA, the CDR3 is TGCAGTGCTAGGGACATAGTTAACTATGGCTACACCTTC.